This T cell receptor beta chain was documented in a study of vaccination effects on CD4 cells after COVID-19 (dated by TCRdb to 2022 to 2024). For context, the study as a whole: The ViraFEST assay stimulated PBMC with viral peptide pools and then used TCR sequencing to identify antigen-specific CD4+ T cell clonotypes by expansion. Under 2.5 million PBMC per well were cultured with 9 to 10 ug/ml peptides in IMDM containing approximately 4.7% human AB serum, approximately 9.1 IU/ml IL-2 and gentamicin. Each participant received two doses of an mRNA SARS-CoV-2 vaccine, either BNT162b2 or mRNA-1273. SARS-CoV-2 spike-specific CD4+ TCR repertoires from before and after mRNA vaccination were compared in COVID-19 convalescent patients and in infection-naive vaccine recipients. Cultures from other donors in the study were sequenced with the Oncomine TCR Beta short-read assay on an Illumina iSeq 100. Pre-vaccine samples were collected from a couple of convalescent patients 16 days and one week before the first dose, corresponding to 142 and 148 days after COVID-19 diagnosis. Altogether, nine to ten COVID-19 convalescent patients and 4 SARS-CoV-2-naive healthy vaccine recipients made up the full study. General conclusions and limits of the study: In convalescent patients, the post-vaccine spike-reactive repertoire consisted mainly of new vaccine-induced clones, largely distinct from infection-induced clones. At late post-vaccination timepoints, both infection-induced and vaccine-induced clones showed marked clonal contraction, consistent with waning T cell responses. The study was limited by a small number of convalescent patients and lacked early post-infection timepoints.

Trimming takes 0 bases from V and 7 bases from J, and the germline ends sit 15 bases apart. The CDR3 covers 16 residues, taking in both the cysteine and the phenylalanine. The read is trimmed to its CDR3 DNA, 48 bases read in frame from base 1. CDR1 and CDR2 (LGHDT, YNNKEL) derive from the germline V gene (reference sequence). Receptors were amplified or captured by the immunoSEQ multiplex PCR assay. TCR beta CDR3 sequencing was performed on DNA from the cultured, isolated CD4+ T cells. Concerning the study's data processing: The analysis removed non-productive TCR sequences, trimmed reads to the CDR3 region, and retained only CDR3s that were 7 or more amino acids long. Antigen-specific clonotypes were identified with the MANAFEST web app by comparing expansion in peptide wells against reference cultures. To count as positive, a clone had to show expansion at FDR<0.05 compared with the reference and with all other wells, an odds ratio above 5, and a frequency above 0.1% in two replicate wells. Cross-reactive clonotypes were defined as significantly expanded in SARS-CoV-2 spike wells and in at least one common cold coronavirus spike condition. CDR3 similarity was assessed by Levenshtein distance with the stringdist R package, and unrooted trees were built with ape in R 3.6.1. As stored in TCRdb, this immuneACCESS dataset retains in-frame rearrangements with V and J assigned. A fraction of the clones does not appear; measured against another copy, unresolved V genes explain less than half of the discrepancy, and the remainder lacks a known reason. The V and J calls and clone size come from that table; D and trimming were worked out from the DNA. Counted in this sample were about 46,000 clones; around four fifths of them appeared once. Roughly 7.8% of the sample is in the top ten clones.

After about 10 days of culture, CD4+ T cells were isolated with the EasySep CD4+ T cell isolation kit. PCR-confirmed SARS-CoV-2 infection had occurred in convalescent patients between March and December 2020, before the Alpha, Beta and Delta variants emerged in the United States. Half of the culture medium was replaced with fresh IL-2-containing medium on days 3 and 7. Unless noted otherwise, every peptide stimulation condition was grown in triplicate wells. PBMC were separated from whole blood using Ficoll-Paque Plus gradient centrifugation and were then either cryopreserved at -140C or used fresh. The QIAamp micro DNA kit was used to extract genomic DNA from the cultured CD4+ T cells. Details on this clone: The clone's antigen remains unknown. No quality values exist for individual bases; no much larger clone is one base distant.

The chain joins TRBV3-1 (or the pseudogene TRBV3-2) to TRBJ1-4; TRBD1 is a possible D gene, resting on 5 matching bases. Sample: CD4+ T cells from PBMCs cultured without peptide, taken before COVID-19 vaccination. This receptor was identified in a human donor who had a prior SARS-CoV-2 infection. The nucleotides are TGTGCCAGCAGCCAAGACGTGGCGAGGGGTGGTGAAAAACTGTTTTTT. Translated, it reads CASSQDVARGGEKLFF.